The 2 T cell receptor beta chains below all came from one sample that was sequenced in a study of PD-1 blockade in classical Hodgkin lymphoma. The assay was immunoSEQ multiplex PCR, and TCRdb's table has in-frame clones only and misses some. The sample contains about 29,000 clones, more than 65% of which appear only once. Every patient experienced relapse after autologous stem cell transplantation, and brentuximab vedotin exposure varied. The source material was peripheral blood mononuclear cells (PBMCs), sampled before the second cycle of nivolumab. The receptors originated from a human donor with classical Hodgkin lymphoma.

The gene calls are TRBV28 and TRBJ2-1; the D gene could be TRBD1 or TRBD2 (6 bases each). CDR1 and CDR2 from the germline V gene are MDHEN and SYDVKM. CDR3 length equals 14 residues. The ends were cut back, 7 bases at V and 1 base at J, with 11 bases in the middle. In nucleotides, the CDR3 is TGTGCCAGCAAGGCGGGGACATCCTACAATGAGCAGTTCTTC. Translation: CASKAGTSYNEQFF. Full variable domain (rest looked up from reference TRBV28 and TRBJ2-1): DVKVTQSSRYLVKRTGEKVFLECVQDMDHENMFWYRQDPGLGLRLIYFSYDVKMKEKGDIPEGYSVSREKKERFSLILESASTNQTSMYLCASKAGTSYNEQFFGPGTRLTVL.

The rearrangement joins TRBV30 to TRBJ1-2; TRBD1 matches 10 bases. CDR1 is GTSNPN and CDR2 is SVGIG in the germline V gene (reference sequence). CDR3 length: 14 residues. V lost 3 bases, J lost 7 bases, and 8 bases stayed unmatched. The CDR3 nucleotides read TGTGCCTGGAGAGGGACAGGGGCAGGAGGTGGCTACACCTTC. Protein sequence: CAWRGTGAGGGYTF.